This T cell receptor (beta chain) is from a study of read filtering for tumor transcriptome and immune sequencing. Study-wide background: Revised staging placed eight or nine patients in R-ISS I, about 15 in II, about 7 in III. After DNase treatment, RNA was made into whole-transcriptome libraries. The study, taken as a whole, reports: The CD138-negative fraction was mixed bone marrow immune cells, not pure T cells.

This library used roughly 370 ng RNA and molecular barcoded adaptors spanning alpha/delta and beta/gamma chains. TCRdb reprocessed the reads via MiXCR and lists one record per CDR3 protein. This table has approximately 90,000 distinct CDR3 sequences, 20% to 25% appearing once. Details on this clonotype: Its specificity is unknown.

The CDR3 has 13 residues. The germline V gene encodes CDR1 SGHRS and CDR2 YFSETQ. With 0 bases removed from V and 2 bases from J, the gap between germline ends came to 3 bases. The clonotype was recovered from a donor at least 40 years old with multiple myeloma. Sequencing input: a population of CD138-negative cells sorted from bone marrow. The chain recombines TRBV5-1 with TRBJ1-3; D is ambiguous. This chain's CDR3 is CASSLGPGNTIYF. For the CDR3, the DNA is TGCGCCAGCAGCTTGGGACCTGGAAACACCATATATTTT.